The TCR beta chain under discussion was sequenced for a study of shared clonotypes between healthy human individuals. Overall study results and limits: Collection of samples was limited to blood; tissue repertoires likely differ.

With 4 bases removed from V and 5 bases from J, the gap between germline ends came to 17 bases. Germline CDR1 and CDR2: MGHRA and YSYEKL. This CDR3 comprises 15 residues. In the sorted-subset replicate PCRs, around 220 ng DNA, 30,000 or so T cell genomes, was used. How the authors handled the data: Filtering differed since immunoSEQ provided only junctions, with no quality scores. The data were produced by immunoSEQ multiplex PCR, yet TCRdb's version contains in-frame clones alone and is incomplete. The V and J calls and the clone size are those of that table, but D and trimming were determined from the DNA. The sample lists roughly 890,000 clones, 92% occurring once. To note about this clone: Its antigen is not identified.

It was CD45RO-negative cells, positively selected for CCR7, that made up naive CD8 cells, with terminally differentiated effector memory CD45RA+ cells excluded. Source material: naive CD8+ T cells sorted from blood. The receptor was derived from a man aged 25-45 years in good health. This chain links TRBV4-1 with TRBJ1-1, with D perhaps matching TRBD1 (5 bases). CDR3: CASSLSPSGRTEAFF. In DNA, the CDR3 is TGCGCCAGCAGCCTAAGCCCCTCAGGGAGGACTGAAGCTTTCTTT.